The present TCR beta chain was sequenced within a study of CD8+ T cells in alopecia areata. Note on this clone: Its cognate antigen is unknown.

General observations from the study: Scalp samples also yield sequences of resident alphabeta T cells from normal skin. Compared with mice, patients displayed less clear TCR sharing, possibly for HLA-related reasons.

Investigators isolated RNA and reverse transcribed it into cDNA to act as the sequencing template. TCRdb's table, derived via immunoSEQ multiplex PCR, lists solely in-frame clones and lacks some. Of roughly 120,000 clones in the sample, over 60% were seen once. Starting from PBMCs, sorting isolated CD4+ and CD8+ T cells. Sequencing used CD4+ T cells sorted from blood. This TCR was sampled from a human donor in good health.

The CDR3 DNA reads as TGCAGCGTTGAAGCGGCGGCGGGGGAAAAACTGTTTTTT. This encodes CSVEAAAGEKLFF. V gene TRBV29-1 combines with J gene TRBJ1-4; D unresolved. This CDR3 comprises 13 residues. V gave up 1 base and J gave up 8 bases, with 11 bases separating them. Germline CDR1 and CDR2: SQVTM and ANQGSEA.